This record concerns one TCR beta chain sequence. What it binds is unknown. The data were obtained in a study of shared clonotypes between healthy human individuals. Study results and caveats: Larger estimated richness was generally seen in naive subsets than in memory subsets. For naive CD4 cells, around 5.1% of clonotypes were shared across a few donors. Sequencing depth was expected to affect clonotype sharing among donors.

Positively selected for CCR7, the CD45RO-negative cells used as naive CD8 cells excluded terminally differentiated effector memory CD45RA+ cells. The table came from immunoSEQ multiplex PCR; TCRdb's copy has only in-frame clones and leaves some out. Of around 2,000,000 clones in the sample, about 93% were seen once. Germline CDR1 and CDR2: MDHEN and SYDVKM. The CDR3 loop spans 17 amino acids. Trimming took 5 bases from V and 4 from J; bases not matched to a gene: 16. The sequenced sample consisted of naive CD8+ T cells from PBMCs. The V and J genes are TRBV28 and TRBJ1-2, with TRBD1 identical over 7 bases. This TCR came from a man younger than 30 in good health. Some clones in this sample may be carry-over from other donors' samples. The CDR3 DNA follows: TGTGCCAGCAGTCTTCAGGGGGGACGGCCCGGGGCCTATGGCTACACCTTC. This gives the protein CASSLQGGRPGAYGYTF.